A selection of T cell receptor beta chains follows, all from one sample in a study of Ad26.COV2.S vaccination and SARS-CoV-2 variants. The protocol was immunoSEQ multiplex PCR, while the TCRdb copy is restricted to in-frame clones and leaves out a portion. This table holds some 250,000 clones, more than 75% found once. The material was peripheral blood, obtained in a trial of Ad26.COV2.S vaccine versus placebo. All receptors come from a person between 18 and 59 years old who received the Ad26.COV2.S COVID-19 vaccine or a placebo. CDR3s include the opening cysteine and the closing phenylalanine or tryptophan. The order of the fields is J gene, V gene, clone size, D gene, CDR3 protein, CDR3 DNA. A D gene is named only where the DNA matches it firmly. Part of the rows lack a size; the others show once, few, many or a class for expanded clones.

>TRBJ1-2|TRBV10-3|few|-
CAIRVTPPDGYTF
TGTGCCATCAGGGTGACACCCCCCGATGGCTACACCTTC
>TRBJ1-3|TRBV27|-|-
CATPDSLGNTIYF
TGTGCCACCCCCGACAGTTTAGGAAACACCATATATTTT
>TRBJ1-2|TRBV3-1/TRBV3-2|-|TRBD1
CASREAGGDTYGYTF
TGTGCCAGCAGGGAGGCAGGGGGCGATACCTATGGCTACACCTTC
>TRBJ2-3|TRBV30|-|-
CAWSVISTDTQYF
TGTGCCTGGAGTGTAATCAGCACAGATACGCAGTATTTT
>TRBJ2-2|TRBV28|-|TRBD1
CASSWTGVNTGELFF
TGTGCCAGCAGTTGGACAGGGGTTAACACCGGGGAGCTGTTTTTT
>TRBJ2-1|TRBV24-1|-|-
CATRHNNEQFF
TGTGCCACCAGACACAACAATGAGCAGTTCTTC
>TRBJ1-1|TRBV18|-|-
CASSPPGGGNTEAFF
TGTGCCAGCTCACCACCGGGCGGAGGTAACACTGAAGCTTTCTTT
>TRBJ2-1|TRBV4-3|-|-
CASSQDKTTNEQFF
TGCGCCAGCAGCCAAGATAAAACCACCAATGAGCAGTTCTTC
>TRBJ2-7|TRBV6-2/TRBV6-3|-|-
CASSSLSYEQYF
TGTGCCAGCAGTTCCCTCTCCTACGAGCAGTACTTC
>TRBJ2-2|TRBV29-1|-|TRBD1
CSVPRTGWTGELFF
TGCAGCGTCCCCCGGACAGGGTGGACCGGGGAGCTGTTTTTT
>TRBJ2-7|TRBV27|-|-
CASSPGLGNEQYF
TGTGCCAGCAGTCCTGGGCTGGGTAACGAGCAGTACTTC
>TRBJ1-3|TRBV2|-|-
CASSESQGRRNTIYF
TGTGCCAGCAGTGAATCCCAGGGACGTAGAAACACCATATATTTT
>TRBJ1-1|TRBV7-9|-|-
CASSLDRVNTEAFF
TGTGCCAGCAGCTTAGACAGGGTTAACACTGAAGCTTTCTTT
>TRBJ2-5|TRBV7-9|-|-
CASSPSDLEETQYF
TGTGCCAGCAGCCCTAGTGACCTGGAAGAGACCCAGTACTTC